The 14 T cell receptor beta chains given below trace back to one sample, sequenced in a study of CD8+ T cells in alopecia areata. Investigators isolated RNA and reverse transcribed it into cDNA to act as the sequencing template. Here immunoSEQ multiplex PCR was the method, and the copy in TCRdb shows in-frame clones only, minus some. The table includes around 140,000 clones, about three fifths detected once. The sequenced sample was CD4+ T cells sorted from blood, obtained at week 0. These receptors all come from a human donor with alopecia areata.

The gene calls are TRBV27 and TRBJ2-3; possible D gene TRBD2, 7 bases. CDR3 length equals 15 residues. Trimming left V 2 bases short and J 4 bases short, with 13 bases between. The germline CDR1 and CDR2 sequences are MNHEY and SMNVEV (reference sequence). The CDR3 is CASSLLGGQSDTQYF. The CDR3 bases are TGTGCCAGCAGTTTACTGGGGGGGCAATCAGATACGCAGTATTTT.

The chain is built from TRBV7-2 and TRBJ2-7; perhaps TRBD1 as D (6 bases). This CDR3 has 13 amino acids. From germline, CDR1 is SGHTA and CDR2 FQGNSA. V lost 5 bases and J 6 bases, leaving 14 bases between the germline ends. The CDR3 nucleotides are TGTGCCAGCAGCCCTCAGGGGATTGGCGAGCAGTACTTC. It encodes CASSPQGIGEQYF.

In DNA form, the CDR3 reads TGTGCCAGCAGCGAAACATATAGCGGGGTACAAGAGACCCAGTACTTC. It encodes CASSETYSGVQETQYF. The chain carries TRBV2 and TRBJ2-5; 8 bases line up with TRBD2. The V and J ends lost 6 bases and 2 bases, in that order; junction bases with no gene match: 11. The germline V gene encodes CDR1 SNHLY and CDR2 FYNNEI. This CDR3 contains 16 residues. Filled out from reference TRBV2 and TRBJ2-5, the complete variable domain reads EPEVTQTPSHQVTQMGQEVILRCVPISNHLYFYWYRQILGQKVEFLVSFYNNEISEKSEIFDDQFSVERPDGSNFTLKIRSTKLEDSAMYFCASSETYSGVQETQYFGPGTRLLVL.

The V gene is TRBV6-6, the J gene TRBJ1-2; 7 bases align to TRBD1. Germline V gives CDR1 MNHNY, CDR2 SVGAGI (reference sequence). V shed 4 bases, J shed 1 base, and the junction held 3 bases outside the gene matches. The CDR3 loop spans 14 amino acids. CDR3 bases: TGTGCCAGCAGTTCAGGGGGAGGTAACTATGGCTACACCTTC. It translates to CASSSGGGNYGYTF.

Comment on this clone: Distinct nucleotide sequences in the sample also encode this CDR3. This chain links TRBV7-2 with TRBJ2-3, with a tentative D call TRBD2 (6 bases). The CDR3 loop spans 15 amino acids. The V and J ends lost 0 bases and 0 bases respectively, with 7 bases between them. CDR1 SGHTA and CDR2 FQGNSA come from the germline V gene. CDR3 nucleotide sequence: TGTGCCAGCAGCTTAGCGGGGACTAGCACAGATACGCAGTATTTT. It codes for CASSLAGTSTDTQYF.

The chain recombines TRBV30 with TRBJ1-2; 7 bases line up with TRBD1. Trimming at V came to 5 bases and at J to 2 bases, leaving 11 bases not matched to a gene. The CDR3 loop spans 15 amino acids. CDR1 is GTSNPN and CDR2 is SVGIG in the germline V gene (reference sequence). This CDR3 is CAWVRQDRWNYGYTF. The CDR3 nucleotides read TGTGCCTGGGTAAGACAGGACAGGTGGAACTATGGCTACACCTTC.

This clone was seen a few times. The rearrangement links TRBV7-2 to TRBJ2-2; 10 nucleotides match TRBD1. The trim removed 4 bases at V and 5 bases at J, leaving 1 base unmatched. This CDR3 region has 14 residues. The germline V gene has CDR1 SGHTA and CDR2 FQGNSA. The CDR3 region is CASSWTGGTGELFF. CDR3 DNA sequence: TGTGCCAGCAGCTGGACAGGGGGGACCGGGGAGCTGTTTTTT.

V usage is TRBV5-1 and J usage is TRBJ2-3; no clear D. V lost 3 bases and J 0 bases, leaving 11 bases between the germline ends. This CDR3 has 15 amino acids. Germline V gene lookup returns CDR1 SGHRS and CDR2 YFSETQ. CDR3 residues: CASSWNGLSTDTQYF. DNA for the CDR3: TGCGCCAGCAGCTGGAATGGCCTTAGCACAGATACGCAGTATTTT. Drawing the rest from reference TRBV5-1 and TRBJ2-3, the complete variable domain is KAGVTQTPRYLIKTRGQQVTLSCSPISGHRSVSWYQQTPGQGLQFLFEYFSETQRNKGNFPGRFSGRQFSNSRSEMNVSTLELGDSALYLCASSWNGLSTDTQYFGPGTRLTVL.

CDR3 amino acids: CASSSIGQSKQFF. CDR3 coding DNA: TGTGCCAGCAGCAGCATTGGACAATCGAAGCAGTTCTTC. This rearrangement joins TRBV7-9 to TRBJ2-1; TRBD1 is a possible D gene (5 bases). V was shortened by 5 bases and J by 11 bases, with 16 bases between the two germline ends. Germline CDR1 is SEHNR and CDR2 is FQNEAQ (reference sequence). This CDR3 has 13 residues.

This sequence joins TRBV11-2 and TRBJ2-1; D is undetermined. The length of the CDR3 is 12 residues. V shed 6 bases and J shed 9 bases, with 12 bases lying between them. Germline V CDR1 and CDR2: SGHAT, FQNNGV. CDR3 nucleotide sequence: TGTGCCAGCAGTTATGCGGTGTTTGAGCAGTTCTTC. This encodes CASSYAVFEQFF.

The chain is built from TRBV6-5 and TRBJ2-5; 9 bases fit TRBD2. Germline CDR1 reads MNHEY; CDR2 reads SVGAGI. With V trimmed by 8 bases and J by 7 bases, 8 bases remained unmatched. The CDR3 loop spans 13 amino acids. The CDR3 DNA follows: TGTGCCAGCTCCCCAGCGGGGGGCCCGACCCAGTACTTC. Translation gives CASSPAGGPTQYF.

The chain joins TRBV2 to TRBJ1-2; tentatively, D is TRBD1 (5 bases). CDR3 size: 15 residues. Per germline, CDR1 SNHLY and CDR2 FYNNEI. Between the trimmed V and J ends, which lost 3 bases and 5 bases, there was a span of 16 bases. CDR3 amino acids: CASSESGNWGYGYTF. The CDR3 DNA is TGTGCCAGCAGTGAGTCAGGGAATTGGGGGTATGGCTACACCTTC.

The V gene is TRBV4-1, the J gene TRBJ1-2; the match to TRBD1 covers 7 bases. This CDR3 region has 13 residues. V trimming: 4 bases; J trimming: 7 bases; junction bases outside the gene matches: 6. CDR1 and CDR2 (germline): MGHRA, YSYEKL. CDR3: CASSLDRELGYTF. Here the CDR3 DNA reads TGCGCCAGCAGCCTAGACAGGGAGCTTGGCTACACCTTC.

The gene calls are TRBV29-1 and TRBJ1-1; D is unresolved. V lost 4 bases and J lost 0, with 9 bases in between. CDR1 SQVTM and CDR2 ANQGSEA come from the germline V gene. The CDR3 is 13 residues long. The CDR3 here is CSVAARLNTEAFF. In nucleotides, the CDR3 is TGCAGCGTTGCGGCCCGATTGAACACTGAAGCTTTCTTT.